These T cell receptor beta chains were read from a single sample in a study of blood T cell repertoires in COVID-19. Here immunoSEQ multiplex PCR was the method, and the copy in TCRdb shows in-frame clones only, minus some. The sample lists about 81,000 clones; about four fifths were seen once. Sequencing was done on a sample of peripheral blood. The source is a human donor in a cohort sampled during active COVID-19. The CDR3 runs from the conserved cysteine through the conserved F or W. Fields, in order: D gene, V gene, J gene, CDR3 protein. A D gene is named only where the DNA matches it firmly.

>NA|TRBV6-5|TRBJ2-1
CASRQGISYNEQFF
>NA|TRBV7-9|TRBJ1-1
CASSLSRVEAFF
>TRBD1|TRBV6-5|TRBJ2-7
CASRRDRVSYEQYF
>NA|TRBV19|TRBJ1-2
CASTRTGTIYGYTF
>TRBD2|TRBV7-2|TRBJ2-3
CASSLVLAGGLDTQYF
>NA|TRBV28|TRBJ1-3
CATGTLSGNTIYF
>TRBD2|TRBV28|TRBJ2-2
CASGGAGGNTGELFF
>TRBD2|TRBV5-1|TRBJ2-1
CASSLNGGAVNEQFF
>NA|TRBV27|TRBJ1-6
CASRALLTKSSYNSPLHF
>NA|TRBV19|TRBJ2-3
CASSIGQGGTDTQYF
>TRBD1|TRBV4-1|TRBJ2-3
CASSQTGDTDTQYF
>NA|TRBV5-1|TRBJ2-7
CASSLGQASQQYF
>TRBD1|TRBV10-3|TRBJ2-7
CASSDRGLYEQYF
>TRBD2|TRBV19|TRBJ2-1
CASSDGGLPSYNEQFF
>TRBD1|TRBV11-2|TRBJ2-2
CASSLAGTGGTGELFF
>NA|TRBV20-1|TRBJ2-1
CRAKSGHEQFF
>NA|TRBV6-5|TRBJ1-1
CASRDYNGETEAFF
>NA|TRBV25-1|TRBJ1-5
CASSGLYSNQPQHF
>NA|TRBV6-1|TRBJ1-1
CASSEDEMNTEAFF
>TRBD2|TRBV4-1|TRBJ2-7
CASSQGSGGYYEQYF
>NA|TRBV19|TRBJ1-6
CASTEGFFSPLHF
>NA|TRBV5-1|TRBJ2-7
CASNKNPGDEQYF
>NA|TRBV18|TRBJ1-3
CASSSGLGNTIYF
>NA|TRBV12-3/TRBV12-4|TRBJ1-5
CASSRGGAQPQHF
>TRBD2|TRBV5-1|TRBJ2-5
CASSLAPPRASGEETQYF
>NA|TRBV12-3/TRBV12-4|TRBJ2-7
CASSFVSSYEQYF
>NA|TRBV11-3|TRBJ2-7
CASSGSGSPYEQYF
>TRBD1|TRBV2|TRBJ1-2
CASSAGTGGLVYGYTF
>TRBD1|TRBV14|TRBJ2-7
CASSRWTGASSYEQYF
>TRBD1|TRBV5-4|TRBJ2-7
CASSPPGQASYEQYF
>TRBD1|TRBV2|TRBJ1-1
CASSYRGRDRAFF
>NA|TRBV3-1/TRBV3-2|TRBJ2-1
CASSPPGRGYNEQFF
>NA|TRBV6-4|TRBJ1-1
CASRLGSNTEAFF
>NA|TRBV3-1/TRBV3-2|TRBJ1-1
CASSQGRVDRVNEAFF
>TRBD1|TRBV7-6|TRBJ1-4
CASSPTDRGNEKLFF
>TRBD1|TRBV9|TRBJ2-7
CASSARDSLSYEQYF
>TRBD1|TRBV19|TRBJ2-4
CASRTGGEAKNIQYF
>NA|TRBV9|TRBJ2-3
CASSPRTESSTDTQYF
>TRBD2|TRBV9|TRBJ2-3
CASSSPTGTSGGDTQYF
>NA|TRBV19|TRBJ1-2
CASSNLGQRNYGYTF
>TRBD2|TRBV24-1|TRBJ2-1
CATSDTGTSGGAHNEQFF